One sample yielded the 10 T cell receptor beta chains listed below, sequenced in a study of T cells after posttransplantation cyclophosphamide. Some clones are missing from TCRdb's copy, which holds only in-frame ones; the method was immunoSEQ multiplex PCR. Recorded here are approximately 25,000 clones, none singletons. Sequenced input: PBMCs. These receptor sequences come from a woman aged 50 to 65 in good health, CMV-negative, and a related stem cell transplant donor.

This clone was found many times. The chain links TRBV30 to TRBJ1-5; the match to TRBD1 covers 10 bases. The CDR3 spans 17 residues. Germline loops: CDR1 GTSNPN, CDR2 SVGIG (reference sequence). Trimming cost V 1 base and J 2 bases; bases outside gene matches: 8. The CDR3 region is CAWSAWGQGLGNQPQHF. In nucleotides, the CDR3 is TGTGCCTGGAGTGCCTGGGGACAGGGGCTTGGCAATCAGCCCCAGCATTTT.

This clone was counted ten times or more. The chain combines TRBV5-1 with TRBJ2-5; 9 positions agree with TRBD2. The CDR3 totals 15 residues. Trimming cost V 4 bases and J 5 bases; bases outside gene matches: 9. Germline CDR1 SGHRS, CDR2 YFSETQ. CDR3 coding DNA: TGCGCCAGCAGCATTATAGCGGGAGCGGGGGAGACCCAGTACTTC. Encoded protein: CASSIIAGAGETQYF.

This clone was seen ten or more times. CDR3 coding DNA: TGTGCCAGTAGTACCGCGCTCTCCTACGAGCAGTACTTC. Its translation: CASSTALSYEQYF. The V gene is TRBV19, the J gene TRBJ2-7; D remains ambiguous. The CDR3 length is 13 residues. CDR1 is LNHDA and CDR2 is SQIVND in the germline V gene (reference sequence). V was pared by 4 bases and J by 0 bases, with 7 bases between.

This clone has at least ten counts. The CDR3 DNA reads TGTGCCAGCAGCACGCTAGCCCCCGTTAGCGGGAGTAAAGGGGCTCCAGATACGCAGTATTTT. This translates into CASSTLAPVSGSKGAPDTQYF. The chain has TRBV28 and TRBJ2-3; TRBD2 aligns across 9 bases. Germline CDR1 and CDR2: MDHEN and SYDVKM. The CDR3 spans 21 residues. The ends lost 6 bases at V and 4 bases at J; junction bases unmatched: 26.

This clone was seen repeatedly, ten times or more. The chain links TRBV12-5 to TRBJ1-2; 10 nucleotides line up with TRBD1. The trim removed 1 base at V and 3 bases at J, leaving 5 bases unmatched. Germline V gene sequence: CDR1 LGHNT, CDR2 FRNRAP. The length of the CDR3 is 16 residues. CDR3 protein: CASGLATGTGDYGYTF. CDR3 coding DNA: TGTGCTAGTGGTTTGGCTACCGGGACAGGGGACTATGGCTACACCTTC.

Ten or more counts support this clone. J is TRBJ2-2 and V is TRBV4-3, with D possibly TRBD2 on 5 matching bases. Germline V CDR1 and CDR2: LGHNA, YSLEER. The CDR3 runs 14 residues. Trimming took off 3 bases at V and 1 base at J, with 6 bases between the two ends. The CDR3 sequence: CASSHGENTGELFF. The CDR3 DNA reads TGCGCCAGCAGCCACGGGGAGAACACCGGGGAGCTGTTTTTT.

This clone appeared many times. The V and J genes are TRBV7-8 and TRBJ1-2, with 7 bases lining up with TRBD1. Trimming at V came to 1 base and at J to 5 bases, leaving 7 bases not matched to a gene. The length of the CDR3 is 15 residues. The germline V gene has CDR1 SGHVS and CDR2 FQNEAQ. CDR3 coding DNA: TGTGCCAGCAGCTTAGAACAGGGGCTGCTGTATGGCTACACCTTC. Residues: CASSLEQGLLYGYTF.

This clone was seen many times. The V and J genes are TRBV7-2 and TRBJ2-7, with 11 positions matching TRBD2. The CDR3 sequence is 20 residues long. Germline-derived CDR1 and CDR2 are SGHTA and FQGNSA. The V gene end was trimmed by 0 bases and the J gene end by 2 bases; junction bases not matched to a gene: 15. CDR3 nucleotides: TGTGCCAGCAGCTTAGCGAGTCTAGCGGGAGGCCTCAAACCTGCCTACGAGCAGTACTTC. As protein: CASSLASLAGGLKPAYEQYF. Drawing the rest from reference TRBV7-2 and TRBJ2-7, the complete variable domain is GAGVSQSPSNKVTEKGKDVELRCDPISGHTALYWYRQSLGQGLEFLIYFQGNSAPDKSGLPSDRFSAERTGGSVSTLTIQRTQQEDSAVYLCASSLASLAGGLKPAYEQYFGPGTRLTVT.

This clone was recorded a few times. The rearrangement links TRBV5-1 to TRBJ2-5, with a possible D match to TRBD2 (6 bases). The J call may be in error: the DNA end matches TRBJ2-7 better. CDR1 and CDR2 from the germline V gene are SGHRS and YFSETQ. The CDR3 consists of 14 residues. CDR3 DNA sequence: TGCGCCAGCAGGCGGGACCGAAATTCCTACGAGCAGTACTTC. It encodes CASRRDRNSYEQYF.

This clone was seen ten or more times. V is TRBV5-1 and J is TRBJ2-7, with TRBD2 matching 7 bases. Trimming cost V 3 bases and J 3 bases; bases outside gene matches: 9. CDR3 length: 15 residues. Looked up from germline, CDR1 is SGHRS and CDR2 is YFSETQ. CDR3 coding DNA: TGCGCCAGCAGCTCGGACGGGGGGACGGTCTACGAGCAGTACTTC. It is translated as CASSSDGGTVYEQYF.